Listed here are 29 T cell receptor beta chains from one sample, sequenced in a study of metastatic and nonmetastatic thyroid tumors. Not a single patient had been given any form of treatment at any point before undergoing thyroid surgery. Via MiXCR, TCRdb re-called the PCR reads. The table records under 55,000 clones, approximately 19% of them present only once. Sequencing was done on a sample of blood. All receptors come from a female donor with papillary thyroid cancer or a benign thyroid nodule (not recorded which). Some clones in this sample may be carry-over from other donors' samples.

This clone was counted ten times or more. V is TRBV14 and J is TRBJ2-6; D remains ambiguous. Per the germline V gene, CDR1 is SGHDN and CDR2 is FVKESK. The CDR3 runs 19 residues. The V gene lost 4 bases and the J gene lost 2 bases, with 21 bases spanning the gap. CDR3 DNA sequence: TGTGCCAGCAGCCCCCTTCTTTGGGAAAAAGGAACTGGGGCCAACGTCCTGACTTTC. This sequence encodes CASSPLLWEKGTGANVLTF.

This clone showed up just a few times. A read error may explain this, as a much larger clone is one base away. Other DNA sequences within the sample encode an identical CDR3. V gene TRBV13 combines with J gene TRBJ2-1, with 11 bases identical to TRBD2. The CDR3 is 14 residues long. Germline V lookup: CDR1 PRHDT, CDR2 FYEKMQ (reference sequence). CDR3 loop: CASGRLAGYNEQFF. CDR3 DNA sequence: TGTGCTAGCGGCAGACTAGCGGGATACAATGAGCAGTTCTTC.

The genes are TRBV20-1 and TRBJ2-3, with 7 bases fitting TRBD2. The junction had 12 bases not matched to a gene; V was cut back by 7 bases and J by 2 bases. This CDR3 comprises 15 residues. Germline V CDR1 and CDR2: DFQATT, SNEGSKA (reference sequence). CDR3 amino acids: CSGVTSSTITDTQYF. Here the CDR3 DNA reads TGCAGTGGGGTGACTAGCTCCACTATCACAGATACGCAGTATTTT.

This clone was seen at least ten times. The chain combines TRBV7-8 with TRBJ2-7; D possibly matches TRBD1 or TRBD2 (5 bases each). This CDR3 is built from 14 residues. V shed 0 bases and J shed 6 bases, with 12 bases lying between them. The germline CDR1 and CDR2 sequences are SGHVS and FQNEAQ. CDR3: CASSLAVGVGEQYF. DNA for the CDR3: TGTGCCAGCAGCTTAGCGGTGGGGGTCGGCGAGCAGTACTTC. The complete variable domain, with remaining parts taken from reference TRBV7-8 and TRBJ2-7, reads GAGVSQSPRYKVAKRGQDVALRCDPISGHVSLFWYQQALGQGPEFLTYFQNEAQLDKSGLPSDRFFAERPEGSVSTLKIQRTQQEDSAVYLCASSLAVGVGEQYFGPGTRLTVT.

The CDR3: CASSSSVPSLSSEAFF. CDR3 DNA: TGTGCCAGCAGCTCCTCCGTACCCTCTCTTAGCTCTGAAGCTTTCTTT. This chain links TRBV11-1 with TRBJ1-1; D ambiguous. The V and J ends lost 4 bases and 6 bases respectively, with 21 bases between them. CDR1 SGHAT and CDR2 FQDESV come from the germline V gene (reference sequence). CDR3 size: 16 residues. Looking up the rest from reference TRBV11-1 and TRBJ1-1 gives the full variable domain: EAEVAQSPRYKITEKSQAVAFWCDPISGHATLYWYRQILGQGPELLVQFQDESVVDDSQLPKDRFSAERLKGVDSTLKIQPAELGDSAMYLCASSSSVPSLSSEAFFGQGTRLTVV.

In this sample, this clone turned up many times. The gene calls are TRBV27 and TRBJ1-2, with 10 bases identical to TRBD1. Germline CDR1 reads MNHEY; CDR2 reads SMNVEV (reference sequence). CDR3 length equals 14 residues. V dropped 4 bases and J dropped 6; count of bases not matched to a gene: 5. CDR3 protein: CASSSRQGADGYTF. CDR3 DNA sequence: TGTGCCAGCAGTTCCCGACAGGGGGCGGATGGCTACACCTTC.

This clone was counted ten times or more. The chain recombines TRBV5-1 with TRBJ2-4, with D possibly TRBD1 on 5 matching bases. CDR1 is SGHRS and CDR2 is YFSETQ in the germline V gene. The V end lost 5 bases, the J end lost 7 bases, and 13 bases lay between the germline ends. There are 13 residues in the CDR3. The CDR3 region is CASSIGVGNIQYF. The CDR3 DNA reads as TGCGCCAGCAGTATAGGGGTGGGGAACATTCAGTACTTC.

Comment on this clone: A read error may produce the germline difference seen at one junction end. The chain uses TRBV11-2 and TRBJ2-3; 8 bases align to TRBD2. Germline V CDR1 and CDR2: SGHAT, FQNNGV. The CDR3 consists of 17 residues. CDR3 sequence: CASSSRPGREVSDKQYF. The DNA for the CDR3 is TGTGCCAGCAGCAGCCGCCCGGGGCGGGAGGTCTCAGATAAGCAGTATTTT.

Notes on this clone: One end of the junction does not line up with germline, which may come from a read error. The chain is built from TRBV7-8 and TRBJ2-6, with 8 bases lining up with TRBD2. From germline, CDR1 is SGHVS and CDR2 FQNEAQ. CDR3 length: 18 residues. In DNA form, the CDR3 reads TGTGCCAGCAGCAGCGCGGGACTAGACTTCGGCGGGGTCAACGTCATGACTTTC. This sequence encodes CASSSAGLDFGGVNVMTF.

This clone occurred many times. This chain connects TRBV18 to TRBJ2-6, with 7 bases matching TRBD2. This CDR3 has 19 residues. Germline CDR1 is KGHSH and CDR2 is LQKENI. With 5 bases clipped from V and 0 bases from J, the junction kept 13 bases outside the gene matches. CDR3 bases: TGTGCCAGCTCAAAAACGGGAGGACAAGCCTACTCTGGGGCCAACGTCCTGACTTTC. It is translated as CASSKTGGQAYSGANVLTF.

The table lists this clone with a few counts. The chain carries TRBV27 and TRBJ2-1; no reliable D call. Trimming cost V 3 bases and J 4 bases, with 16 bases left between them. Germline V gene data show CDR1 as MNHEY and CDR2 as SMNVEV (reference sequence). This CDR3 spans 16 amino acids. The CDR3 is CASSFGNWRWYNEQFF. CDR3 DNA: TGTGCCAGCAGTTTTGGGAACTGGCGTTGGTACAATGAGCAGTTCTTC.

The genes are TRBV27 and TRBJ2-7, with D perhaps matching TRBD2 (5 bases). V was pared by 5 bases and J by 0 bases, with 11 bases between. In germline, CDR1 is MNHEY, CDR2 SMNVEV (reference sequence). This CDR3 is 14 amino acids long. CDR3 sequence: CASSSGSRSYEQYF. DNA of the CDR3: TGTGCCAGCAGTAGCGGCTCCCGCTCCTACGAGCAGTACTTC.

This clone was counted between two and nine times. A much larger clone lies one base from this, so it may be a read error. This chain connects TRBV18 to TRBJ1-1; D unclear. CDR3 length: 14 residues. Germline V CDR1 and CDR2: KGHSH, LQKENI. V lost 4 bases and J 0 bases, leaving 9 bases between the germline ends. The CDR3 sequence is CASSRSGLNTEAFF. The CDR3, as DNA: TGTGCCAGCTCACGTTCCGGGTTGAACACTGAAGCTTTCTTT.

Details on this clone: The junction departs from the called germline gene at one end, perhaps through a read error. The CDR3: CAIGRLADSYNDQFF. CDR3 bases: TGTGCCATCGGGAGACTAGCGGACTCCTACAATGATCAGTTCTTC. The V gene is TRBV6-1, the J gene TRBJ2-1; 9 bases are a match to TRBD2. This CDR3 contains 15 residues. Germline CDR1 MNHNS, CDR2 SASEGT.

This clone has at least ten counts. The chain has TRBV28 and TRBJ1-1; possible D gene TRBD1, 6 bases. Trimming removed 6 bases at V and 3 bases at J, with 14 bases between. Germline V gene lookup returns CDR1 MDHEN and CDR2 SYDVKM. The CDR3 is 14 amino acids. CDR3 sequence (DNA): TGTGCCAGCAGACCCCAGGGGCTGTACACTGAAGCTTTCTTT. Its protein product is CASRPQGLYTEAFF.

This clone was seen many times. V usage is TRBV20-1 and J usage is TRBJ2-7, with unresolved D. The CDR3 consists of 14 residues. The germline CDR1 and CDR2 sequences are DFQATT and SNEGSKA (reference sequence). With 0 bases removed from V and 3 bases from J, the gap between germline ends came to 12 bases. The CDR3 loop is CSARDYRSDYEQYF. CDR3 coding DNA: TGCAGTGCTAGAGATTACCGGAGTGACTACGAGCAGTACTTC.

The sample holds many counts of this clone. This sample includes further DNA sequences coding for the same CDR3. The CDR3 sequence is CASSPFQTQGAEEKLFF. The DNA of the CDR3 is TGTGCCAGCAGCCCATTCCAGACACAGGGGGCGGAGGAAAAACTGTTTTTT. The genes are TRBV3-1 and TRBJ1-4; 9 bases agree with TRBD1. CDR3 size: 17 residues. CDR1 and CDR2 (germline): LGHDT, YNNKEL (reference sequence). After removal of 4 bases from V and 8 bases from J, the junction contained 14 bases not matched to a gene.

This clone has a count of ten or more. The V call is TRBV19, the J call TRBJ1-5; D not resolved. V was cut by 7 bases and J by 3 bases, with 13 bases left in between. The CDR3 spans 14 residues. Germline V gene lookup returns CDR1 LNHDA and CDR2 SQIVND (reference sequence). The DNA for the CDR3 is TGTGCCAGTAAGCCCGGGCACCCCAATCAGCCCCAGCATTTT. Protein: CASKPGHPNQPQHF.

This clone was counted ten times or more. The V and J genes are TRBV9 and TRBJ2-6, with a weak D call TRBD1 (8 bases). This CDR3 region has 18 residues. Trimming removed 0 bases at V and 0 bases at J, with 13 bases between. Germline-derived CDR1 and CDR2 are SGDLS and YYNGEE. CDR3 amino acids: CASSVGGGQVSGANVLTF. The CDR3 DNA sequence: TGTGCCAGCAGCGTAGGCGGGGGACAGGTCTCTGGGGCCAACGTCCTGACTTTC.

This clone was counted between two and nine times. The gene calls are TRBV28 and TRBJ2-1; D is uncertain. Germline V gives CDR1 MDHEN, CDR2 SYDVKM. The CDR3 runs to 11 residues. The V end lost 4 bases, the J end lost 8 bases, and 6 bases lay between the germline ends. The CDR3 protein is CASSYFYEQFF. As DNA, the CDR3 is TGTGCCAGCAGTTATTTCTATGAGCAGTTCTTC.

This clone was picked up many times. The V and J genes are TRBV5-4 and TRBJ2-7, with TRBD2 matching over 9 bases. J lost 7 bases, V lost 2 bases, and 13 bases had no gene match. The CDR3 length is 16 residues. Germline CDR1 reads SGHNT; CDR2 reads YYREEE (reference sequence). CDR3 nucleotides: TGTGCCAGCAGCTTTTCTTCTAGCGGGGCCTTGAGAGAGCAGTACTTC. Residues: CASSFSSSGALREQYF.

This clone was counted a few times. The CDR3 reads CASIYRGVTGDTQYF. As DNA, the CDR3 is TGTGCCAGCATTTATCGAGGCGTGACGGGAGACACCCAGTACTTC. The rearrangement uses TRBV6-5 and TRBJ2-5; TRBD2 might be the D (6 bases). V was cut by 7 bases and J by 8 bases, with 23 bases left in between. In germline, CDR1 is MNHEY, CDR2 SVGAGI. The CDR3 has 15 amino acids.

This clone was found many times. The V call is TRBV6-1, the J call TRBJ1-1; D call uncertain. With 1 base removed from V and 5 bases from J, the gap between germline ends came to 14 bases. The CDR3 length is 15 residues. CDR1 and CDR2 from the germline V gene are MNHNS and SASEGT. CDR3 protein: CASSEVVGRETEAFF. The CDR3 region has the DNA TGTGCCAGCAGTGAAGTGGTTGGAAGAGAAACTGAAGCTTTCTTT.

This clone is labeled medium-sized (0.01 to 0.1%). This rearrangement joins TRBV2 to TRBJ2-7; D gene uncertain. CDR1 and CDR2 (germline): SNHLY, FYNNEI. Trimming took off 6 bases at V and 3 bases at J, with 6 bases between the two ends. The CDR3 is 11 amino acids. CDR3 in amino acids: CASSLFYEQYF. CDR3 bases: TGTGCCAGCAGCCTCTTCTACGAGCAGTACTTC.

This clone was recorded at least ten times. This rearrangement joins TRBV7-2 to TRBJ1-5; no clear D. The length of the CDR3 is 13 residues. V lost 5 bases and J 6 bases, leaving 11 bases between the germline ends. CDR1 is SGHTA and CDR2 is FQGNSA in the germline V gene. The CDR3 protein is CASSPRTSQPQHF. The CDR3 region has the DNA TGTGCCAGCAGCCCCCGAACCAGTCAGCCCCAGCATTTT.

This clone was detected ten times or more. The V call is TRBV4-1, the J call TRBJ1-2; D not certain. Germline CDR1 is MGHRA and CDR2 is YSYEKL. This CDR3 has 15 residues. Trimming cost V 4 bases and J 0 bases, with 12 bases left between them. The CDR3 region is CASSPKDGANYGYTF. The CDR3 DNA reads TGCGCCAGCAGCCCCAAGGACGGAGCTAACTATGGCTACACCTTC.

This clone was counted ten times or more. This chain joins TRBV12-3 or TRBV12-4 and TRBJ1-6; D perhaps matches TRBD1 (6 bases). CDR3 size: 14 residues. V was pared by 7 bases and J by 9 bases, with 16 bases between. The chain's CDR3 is CASTLHRERSPLHF. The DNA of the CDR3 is TGTGCCAGCACCCTGCACAGGGAACGTTCACCCCTCCACTTT.

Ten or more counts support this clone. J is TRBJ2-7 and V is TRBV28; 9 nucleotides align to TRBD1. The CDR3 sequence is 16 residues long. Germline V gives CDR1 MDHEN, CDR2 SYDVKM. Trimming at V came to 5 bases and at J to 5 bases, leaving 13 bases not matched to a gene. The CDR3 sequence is CASSRHRGRGSHEQYF. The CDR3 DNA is TGTGCCAGCAGTCGCCACAGGGGGCGCGGGTCCCACGAGCAGTACTTC.

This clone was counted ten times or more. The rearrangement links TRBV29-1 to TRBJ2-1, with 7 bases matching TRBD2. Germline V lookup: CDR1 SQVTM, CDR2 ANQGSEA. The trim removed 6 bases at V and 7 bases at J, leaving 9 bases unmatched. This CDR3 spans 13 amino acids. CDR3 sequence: CSVLAAGLNEQFF. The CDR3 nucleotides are TGCAGCGTCCTCGCAGCGGGGTTGAATGAGCAGTTCTTC.